This T cell receptor (beta chain) was captured in a study of T-cell memory formation after mild COVID-19. Study-level background: Largely donor-specific sequence clusters came from a couple of donors.

Worth noting for this clonotype: As yet, its antigen is unknown.

MiXCR was run by TCRdb on the 5' RACE reads, yielding one entry per CDR3 protein. Seen here are more than 300,000 distinct CDR3 sequences, approximately 15% observed once, and the top ten hold around a fifth. Study-level findings and limits: Prior to infection, memory already included some responding clones, suggesting cross-reactive memory joined. The study found balanced CD4/CD8 in clones contracting day 15 to 85 and a CD4+ lean in later expanders.

V was pared by 1 base and J by 6 bases, with 3 bases of the junction left unmatched. CDR3 length equals 14 residues. CDR1 LGHNA and CDR2 YNFKEQ come from the germline V gene. Specimen: PBMCs or a T cell subset sorted from them (not recorded which). The TCR sequence derives from a man aged 18 to 30 who had mild COVID-19 (a few samples of this study predate the infection). Cell type and time point are not known. The rearrangement joins TRBV4-2 to TRBJ2-1, with TRBD1 matching over 7 bases. CDR3 residues: CASSQGDSFNEQFF. CDR3 in DNA: TGTGCCAGCAGCCAAGGGGACAGTTTCAATGAGCAGTTCTTC.